The 4 T cell receptor beta chains below all came from one sample that was sequenced in a study of Ad26.COV2.S vaccination and SARS-CoV-2 variants. Treatment specified: 19 received Ad26.COV2.S at low or high dose, single or two shots; 5 received placebo; per-sample allocation not given. Sampling took place 63 days after the first vaccine or placebo injection. TCRdb's copy holds only in-frame clones and misses some; the assay was immunoSEQ multiplex PCR. This sample has fewer than 800,000 clones, with 70% to 90% found just once. Sequencing was performed on peripheral blood, taken in a trial of Ad26.COV2.S vaccine versus placebo. These receptors all stem from a person aged 18 to 65 who received the Ad26.COV2.S COVID-19 vaccine or a placebo.

The chain joins TRBV19 to TRBJ1-2; TRBD1 is a possible D gene (6 bases). Deletions cut 6 bases from V and 2 bases from J, with 7 bases between. The V gene's germline CDR1 is LNHDA and CDR2 SQIVND (reference sequence). CDR3 length: 12 amino acids. CDR3 loop: CASSGQNYGYTF. The CDR3 DNA reads TGTGCCAGTAGCGGACAGAACTATGGCTACACCTTC. Full variable domain (outside the CDR3, taken from reference TRBV19 and TRBJ1-2): DGGITQSPKYLFRKEGQNVTLSCEQNLNHDAMYWYRQDPGQGLRLIYYSQIVNDFQKGDIAEGYSVSREKKESFPLTVTSAQKNPTAFYLCASSGQNYGYTFGSGTRLTVV.

The J gene is TRBJ1-2, the V gene TRBV27; TRBD1 is a possible D gene (5 bases). The CDR3 is made up of 15 amino acids. Germline V gives CDR1 MNHEY, CDR2 SMNVEV (reference sequence). The V end was cut by 6 bases, the J end by 0 bases, with 14 bases between. For the CDR3, the DNA is TGTGCCAGCAGGGCAGGGTCAGTTACTAACTATGGCTACACCTTC. As protein: CASRAGSVTNYGYTF.

The V and J genes are TRBV7-2 and TRBJ2-2, with D perhaps TRBD1 or TRBD2 (5 bases each). Trimming shortened V by 5 bases and J by 1 base, and 8 bases separated the two germline ends. The CDR3 extends over 14 amino acids. Per germline, CDR1 SGHTA and CDR2 FQGNSA. CDR3 in amino acids: CASSRDLNTGELFF. CDR3 bases: TGTGCCAGCAGCCGGGACCTGAACACCGGGGAGCTGTTTTTT. The full variable domain, its missing parts supplied by reference TRBV7-2 and TRBJ2-2, is GAGVSQSPSNKVTEKGKDVELRCDPISGHTALYWYRQSLGQGLEFLIYFQGNSAPDKSGLPSDRFSAERTGGSVSTLTIQRTQQEDSAVYLCASSRDLNTGELFFGEGSRLTVL.

The sample holds one count of this clone. The chain joins TRBV5-1 to TRBJ2-7; TRBD2 aligns across 13 bases. The germline CDR1 and CDR2 sequences are SGHRS and YFSETQ. The CDR3 contains 18 residues. J was trimmed by 0 bases and V by 3 bases; bases with no gene match: 9. The CDR3 DNA follows: TGCGCCAGCAGCTATCTAGGGACTAGCGGGGTGAGCTCCTACGAGCAGTACTTC. Translation: CASSYLGTSGVSSYEQYF.